Included here is one TCR beta chain sequence, with context. Its antigen remains unknown. The sample is drawn from a study of siplizumab effects on memory and regulatory T cells. Study-wide results and caveats: Proliferating clones, CD4+ or CD8+, lacked an assignable naive or memory phenotype in roughly 75-97% of cases. In siplizumab cultures, the suppressive function of proliferating Tregs remained unconfirmed. In unstimulated cells, naive T cells appeared more diverse than memory T cells and seemed major alloresponse contributors.

Sequencing used immunoSEQ multiplex PCR; TCRdb keeps in-frame clones, though not all of them. The sample carries 70,000 to 90,000 clones, just under 90% recorded once. The CDR3 spans 15 residues. V shed 5 bases and J shed 0 bases, with 12 bases lying between them. Germline CDR1 is MGHRA and CDR2 is YSYEKL. The sequenced sample consisted of CD4+ T cells sorted from blood. The V gene is TRBV4-1, the J gene TRBJ2-3; D is perhaps TRBD1 (6 bases). This clonotype was obtained from a human donor in good health. CDR3 nucleotides: TGCGCCAGCAGCGGAACAGGGCCGAGCACAGATACGCAGTATTTT. Residues: CASSGTGPSTDTQYF.